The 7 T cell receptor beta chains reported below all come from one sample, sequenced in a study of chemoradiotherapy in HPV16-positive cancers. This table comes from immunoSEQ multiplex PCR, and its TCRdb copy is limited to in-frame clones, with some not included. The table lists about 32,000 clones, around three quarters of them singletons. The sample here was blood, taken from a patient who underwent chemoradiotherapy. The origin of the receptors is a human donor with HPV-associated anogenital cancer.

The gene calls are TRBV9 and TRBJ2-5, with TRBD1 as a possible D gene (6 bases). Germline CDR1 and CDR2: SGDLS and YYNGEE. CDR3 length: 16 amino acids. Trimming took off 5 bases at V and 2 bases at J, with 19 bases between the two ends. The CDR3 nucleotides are TGTGCCAGCAGTTTAATCCCGGGACACTTACAAGAGACCCAGTACTTC. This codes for CASSLIPGHLQETQYF.

CDR3 sequence reads: CASSTHQRVAEAFF. CDR3 nucleotides: TGCGCCAGCAGCACACACCAGAGAGTCGCTGAAGCTTTCTTT. This chain links TRBV5-1 with TRBJ1-1, with D unresolved. The CDR3 has 14 residues. V lost 4 bases to trimming and J lost 6 bases, with 16 bases between them. Germline V lookup: CDR1 SGHRS, CDR2 YFSETQ.

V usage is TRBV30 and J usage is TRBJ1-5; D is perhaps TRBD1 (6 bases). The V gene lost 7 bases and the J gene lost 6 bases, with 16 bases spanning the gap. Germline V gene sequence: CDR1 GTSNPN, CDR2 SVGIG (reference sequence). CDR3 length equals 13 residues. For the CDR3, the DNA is TGTGCCTCCCAAGGGGGTCAGGGTCAGCCCCAGCATTTT. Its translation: CASQGGQGQPQHF.

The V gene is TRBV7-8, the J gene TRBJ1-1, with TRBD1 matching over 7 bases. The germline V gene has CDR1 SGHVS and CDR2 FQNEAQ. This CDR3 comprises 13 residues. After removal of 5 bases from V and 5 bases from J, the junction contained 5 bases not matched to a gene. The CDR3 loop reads CASSLQGDTEAFF. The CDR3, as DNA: TGTGCCAGCAGCCTCCAGGGGGATACTGAAGCTTTCTTT.

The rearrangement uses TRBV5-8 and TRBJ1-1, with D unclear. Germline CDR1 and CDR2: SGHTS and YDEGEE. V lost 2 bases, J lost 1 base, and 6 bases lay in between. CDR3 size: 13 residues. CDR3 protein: CASSFGGNTEAFF. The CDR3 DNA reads TGTGCCAGCAGCTTTGGTGGGAACACTGAAGCTTTCTTT.

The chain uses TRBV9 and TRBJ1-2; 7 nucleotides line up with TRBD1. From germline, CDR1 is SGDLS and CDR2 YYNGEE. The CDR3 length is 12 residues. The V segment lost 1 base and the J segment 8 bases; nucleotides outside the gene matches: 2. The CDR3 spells CASSVPGGGYTF. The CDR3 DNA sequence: TGTGCCAGCAGCGTACCAGGGGGAGGCTACACCTTC.

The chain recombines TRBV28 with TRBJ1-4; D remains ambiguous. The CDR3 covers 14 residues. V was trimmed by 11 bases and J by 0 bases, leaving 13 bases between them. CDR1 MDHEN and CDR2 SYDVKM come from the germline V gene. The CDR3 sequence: CALTIFATNEKLFF. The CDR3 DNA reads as TGTGCCCTCACTATCTTTGCAACTAATGAAAAACTGTTTTTT.